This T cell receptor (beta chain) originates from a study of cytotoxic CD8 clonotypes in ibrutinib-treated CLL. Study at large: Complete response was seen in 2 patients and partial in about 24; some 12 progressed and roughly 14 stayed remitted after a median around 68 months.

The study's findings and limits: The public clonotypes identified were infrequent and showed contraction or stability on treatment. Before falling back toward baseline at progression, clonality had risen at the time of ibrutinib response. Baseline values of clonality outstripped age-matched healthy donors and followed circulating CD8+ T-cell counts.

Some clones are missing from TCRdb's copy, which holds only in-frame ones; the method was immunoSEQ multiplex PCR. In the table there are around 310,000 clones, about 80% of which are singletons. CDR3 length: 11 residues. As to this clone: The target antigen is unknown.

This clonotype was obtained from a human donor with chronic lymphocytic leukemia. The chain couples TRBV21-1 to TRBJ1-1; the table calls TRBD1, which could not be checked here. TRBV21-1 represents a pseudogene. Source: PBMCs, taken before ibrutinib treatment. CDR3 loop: CASNHGAVAFF. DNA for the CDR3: TGTGCCAGCAACCATGGGGCGGTAGCTTTCTTT.